Each of the 10 T cell receptor beta chains below was sequenced from the same sample in a study of blood T cell repertoires in COVID-19. Generated by immunoSEQ multiplex PCR, the TCRdb table keeps only in-frame clones and is missing some. The sample shows roughly 78,000 clones, 70% to 90% of them seen only once. The source material was peripheral blood. The receptors derive from a man between 50 and 59 years old with acute or convalescent COVID-19.

The chain couples TRBV10-3 to TRBJ2-2; TRBD2 aligns across 12 bases. V dropped 8 bases and J dropped 5; count of bases not matched to a gene: 15. CDR3 length equals 18 residues. The germline V gene encodes CDR1 ENHRY and CDR2 SYGVKD. The CDR3 loop reads CAILRLAGARRETGELFF. The CDR3 DNA follows: TGTGCCATCCTTCGACTAGCGGGGGCGAGGAGGGAGACCGGGGAGCTGTTTTTT.

This clone was picked up one time. The V and J genes are TRBV5-1 and TRBJ2-7; 7 bases agree with TRBD1. This CDR3 comprises 15 residues. V lost 0 bases, J lost 5 bases, and 8 bases stayed unmatched. CDR1 is SGHRS and CDR2 is YFSETQ in the germline V gene. CDR3 region: CASSLGTGDANEQYF. For the CDR3, the DNA is TGCGCCAGCAGCTTGGGAACAGGGGATGCTAACGAGCAGTACTTC. The full variable domain, with the rest looked up from reference TRBV5-1 and TRBJ2-7, is KAGVTQTPRYLIKTRGQQVTLSCSPISGHRSVSWYQQTPGQGLQFLFEYFSETQRNKGNFPGRFSGRQFSNSRSEMNVSTLELGDSALYLCASSLGTGDANEQYFGPGTRLTVT.

The rearrangement uses TRBV7-9 and TRBJ2-5, with 9 bases matching TRBD1. Per the germline V gene, CDR1 is SEHNR and CDR2 is FQNEAQ (reference sequence). This CDR3 has 15 residues. Trimming took 2 bases from V and 5 from J; bases not matched to a gene: 6. The CDR3 nucleotides are TGTGCCAGCAGCTTATCCACAGGGGGCGCGGAGACCCAGTACTTC. Its translation: CASSLSTGGAETQYF. Using reference TRBV7-9 and TRBJ2-5 for the parts outside the CDR3, the full variable domain is DTGVSQNPRHKITKRGQNVTFRCDPISEHNRLYWYRQTLGQGPEFLTYFQNEAQLEKSRLLSDRFSAERPKGSFSTLEIQRTEQGDSAMYLCASSLSTGGAETQYFGPGTRLLVL.

The V and J genes are TRBV3-1 (or the pseudogene TRBV3-2) and TRBJ1-5; D is undetermined. This CDR3 is 14 amino acids long. With 3 bases removed from V and 5 bases from J, the gap between germline ends came to 11 bases. CDR1 is LGHDT and CDR2 is YNNKEL in the germline V gene (reference sequence). CDR3 sequence reads: CASSQGWGDQPQHF. The CDR3, as DNA: TGTGCCAGCAGCCAGGGGTGGGGAGATCAGCCCCAGCATTTT.

The chain recombines TRBV7-6 with TRBJ1-2; 9 positions match TRBD1. V shed 5 bases, J shed 6 bases, and the junction held 4 bases outside the gene matches. The CDR3 has 13 amino acids. From germline, CDR1 is SGHVS and CDR2 FNYEAQ. The CDR3 DNA follows: TGTGCCAGCAGCCCCCGGACAGGGGATGGCTACACCTTC. The encoded protein is CASSPRTGDGYTF.

This rearrangement joins TRBV6-5 to TRBJ1-6; possible D gene TRBD1, 6 bases. Germline V gene lookup returns CDR1 MNHEY and CDR2 SVGAGI. CDR3 length: 13 amino acids. Trimming stripped 8 bases from V and 6 bases from J, with 11 bases between. The CDR3 DNA sequence: TGTGCCAGCTTAACCAGGGGTAATTCACCCCTCCACTTT. It specifies CASLTRGNSPLHF.

The chain is built from TRBV12-5 and TRBJ1-5; 7 bases fit TRBD1. With V trimmed by 3 bases and J by 3 bases, 11 bases remained unmatched. The CDR3 covers 17 residues. Per germline, CDR1 LGHNT and CDR2 FRNRAP. The CDR3 spells CASGFGTERDNNQPQHF. The CDR3 nucleotides are TGTGCTAGTGGTTTCGGGACAGAGAGAGATAACAATCAGCCCCAGCATTTT.

The CDR3 sequence is CASSEGTGSHEAFF. CDR3 DNA: TGTGCCAGCAGTGAAGGGACAGGCAGCCATGAAGCTTTCTTT. The V gene is TRBV6-1, the J gene TRBJ1-1; 7 bases agree with TRBD1. V shed 1 base and J 7 bases; nucleotides not matched to a gene: 6. Germline V gene lookup returns CDR1 MNHNS and CDR2 SASEGT. This CDR3 spans 14 amino acids.

This chain connects TRBV29-1 to TRBJ2-5; D call uncertain. Germline V CDR1 and CDR2: SQVTM, ANQGSEA. This CDR3 is built from 14 residues. Trimming removed 0 bases from V and 4 bases from J, with 12 bases in between. As DNA, the CDR3 is TGCAGCGTTGAAGATAGGAGCGTGAGAGAGACCCAGTACTTC. It codes for CSVEDRSVRETQYF.

The V call is TRBV3-1 (or the pseudogene TRBV3-2), the J call TRBJ2-5, with a weak D call TRBD2 (5 bases). This CDR3 region has 13 residues. V lost 5 bases and J lost 4, with 11 bases in between. Germline CDR1 and CDR2: LGHDT and YNNKEL (reference sequence). The CDR3 sequence: CASSILEGETQYF. The CDR3 region has the DNA TGTGCCAGCAGCATCCTTGAGGGAGAGACCCAGTACTTC.